Each of the 8 T cell receptor beta chains below was sequenced from the same sample in a study of blood T cell repertoires in COVID-19. Sequencing used immunoSEQ multiplex PCR; TCRdb keeps in-frame clones, though not all of them. Among about 150,000 clones, 75% to 85% were seen once, and the ten largest hold 7.2%. The sequenced sample was peripheral blood. These receptors were obtained from a woman aged 45-65 years in a cohort sampled during active or convalescent COVID-19.

The rearrangement uses TRBV12-2 and TRBJ1-5; the tabulated D call, TRBD1, remains unverified against the DNA. TRBV12-2 is flagged as a pseudogene. The CDR3 runs 20 residues. CDR3 DNA: TGTGCAAGTCGCTTGCGGACAGGAGAGGTCCCCCCGTATAGCAATCAGCCCCAGCATTTT. This encodes CASRLRTGEVPPYSNQPQHF.

The V and J genes are TRBV6-2 or TRBV6-3 and TRBJ2-3, with D unclear. This CDR3 is built from 15 residues. The germline V gene has CDR1 MNHEY and CDR2 SVGEGT. V lost 3 bases, J lost 5 bases, and 15 bases lay in between. CDR3 nucleotides: TGTGCCAGCAGTTATCTGGGCGAAGTGCGAGATACGCAGTATTTT. This translates into CASSYLGEVRDTQYF.

The genes are TRBV19 and TRBJ2-1; 10 bases are a match to TRBD2. Losses at the gene ends were 5 bases for V and 10 bases for J; bases not matched to a gene: 11. The length of the CDR3 is 15 residues. The germline V gene encodes CDR1 LNHDA and CDR2 SQIVND (reference sequence). This CDR3 is CASSLQRGGLGEQFF. The CDR3 nucleotides are TGTGCCAGTAGTCTCCAGCGGGGGGGCCTAGGGGAGCAGTTCTTC. The whole variable domain, filled in from reference TRBV19 and TRBJ2-1, reads DGGITQSPKYLFRKEGQNVTLSCEQNLNHDAMYWYRQDPGQGLRLIYYSQIVNDFQKGDIAEGYSVSREKKESFPLTVTSAQKNPTAFYLCASSLQRGGLGEQFFGPGTRLTVL.

This clone was recorded only once. V and J are TRBV4-1 and TRBJ1-5; D remains unclear. The CDR3 length is 13 residues. V lost 0 bases to trimming and J lost 4 bases, with 4 bases between them. Germline V CDR1 and CDR2: MGHRA, YSYEKL. Written as DNA, the CDR3 is TGCGCCAGCAGCCAAGATCGGAATCAGCCCCAGCATTTT. Translating it yields CASSQDRNQPQHF.

The chain employs TRBV11-2 and TRBJ1-1; 8 positions agree with TRBD1. The CDR3 is 15 residues long. Germline loops: CDR1 SGHAT, CDR2 FQNNGV. Unmatched junction bases numbered 4, after V lost 3 bases and J lost 1 base. CDR3 DNA: TGTGCCAGCAGCTTGTGGGACAGGAAGAACACTGAAGCTTTCTTT. This encodes CASSLWDRKNTEAFF.

The J gene is TRBJ2-1, the V gene TRBV6-2 or TRBV6-3; possible D gene TRBD2, 5 bases. Per the germline V gene, CDR1 is MNHEY and CDR2 is SVGEGT. This CDR3 comprises 10 residues. Deletions cut 5 bases from V and 15 bases from J, with 11 bases between. The CDR3 here is CASSRGKWFF. The CDR3 coding sequence is TGTGCCAGCAGTCGAGGGAAATGGTTCTTC.

This clone was detected only a few times. The J gene is TRBJ1-3, the V gene TRBV4-2; unclear D gene. Germline V gives CDR1 LGHNA, CDR2 YNFKEQ. The germline V and J ends were trimmed by 5 bases and 4 bases, with 15 bases remaining between them. The CDR3 is 15 amino acids. The chain's CDR3 is CASSDRRGIGNTIYF. As DNA, the CDR3 is TGTGCCAGCAGCGATAGGCGCGGTATCGGAAACACCATATATTTT.

A few counts support this clone. The chain employs TRBV7-9 and TRBJ1-2; possible D gene TRBD1, 5 bases. The V end was cut by 4 bases, the J end by 5 bases, with 20 bases between. CDR1 is SEHNR and CDR2 is FQNEAQ in the germline V gene (reference sequence). The CDR3 is 16 residues long. CDR3 residues: CASSSDVGGVWYGYTF. DNA of the CDR3: TGTGCCAGCAGCTCAGACGTAGGAGGGGTCTGGTATGGCTACACCTTC.